One TCR beta chain is described in this entry. Its target is not known. The sample originates from a study of T cell responses to AZD1222 COVID-19 vaccine. Overall study findings and caveats: Two doses of AZD1222 preceded a rise in Spike-specific TCR breadth and depth.

V gave up 4 bases and J gave up 4 bases, with 7 bases separating them. The CDR3 runs to 13 residues. The V gene's germline CDR1 is SEHNR and CDR2 FQNEAQ (reference sequence). Sequenced by immunoSEQ multiplex PCR; TCRdb stores in-frame clones only, minus some. The data show tens of thousands of clones, roughly nine tenths seen once. Investigators merged groups given second doses at roughly 4 or roughly 12 weeks. The sample here was peripheral blood, taken 28 days after the second AZD1222 dose. The chain employs TRBV7-9 and TRBJ2-2; possibly TRBD1 for D (6 bases). The receptor was derived from an adult who received the AZD1222 COVID-19 vaccine. CDR3 amino acids: CASSSRGTGELFF. The DNA for the CDR3 is TGTGCCAGCAGCTCCAGGGGCACCGGGGAGCTGTTTTTT. The full variable domain, its missing parts supplied by reference TRBV7-9 and TRBJ2-2, is DTGVSQNPRHKITKRGQNVTFRCDPISEHNRLYWYRQTLGQGPEFLTYFQNEAQLEKSRLLSDRFSAERPKGSFSTLEIQRTEQGDSAMYLCASSSRGTGELFFGEGSRLTVL.